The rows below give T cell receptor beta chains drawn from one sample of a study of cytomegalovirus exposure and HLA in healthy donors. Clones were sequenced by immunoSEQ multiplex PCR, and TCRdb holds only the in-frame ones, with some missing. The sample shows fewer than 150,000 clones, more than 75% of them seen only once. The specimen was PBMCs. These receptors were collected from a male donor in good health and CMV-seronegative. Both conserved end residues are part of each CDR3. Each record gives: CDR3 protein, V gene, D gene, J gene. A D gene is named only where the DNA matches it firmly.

CASSVALAGVPPDEQFF	TRBV9	TRBD2	TRBJ2-1
CSVGAPTEAFF	TRBV29-1	-	TRBJ1-1
CASSLGGLSYGYTF	TRBV7-2	-	TRBJ1-2
CASSLQTGRETQYF	TRBV18	-	TRBJ2-5
CASSRQGENGYTF	TRBV5-4	TRBD1	TRBJ1-2
CASSQENTGHEQFF	TRBV4-3	-	TRBJ2-1
CASTPGARLTYNEQFF	TRBV19	-	TRBJ2-1
CASSWRLAGGGGNIQYF	TRBV7-2	TRBD2	TRBJ2-4
CASSQEMSYNSPLHF	TRBV4-3	-	TRBJ1-6
CASSPFHEEGGSGNTIYF	TRBV4-2	-	TRBJ1-3
CASSASGAGGRPGYEQYF	TRBV27	TRBD2	TRBJ2-7
CASRPPPGEGKNIQYF	TRBV6-6	TRBD2	TRBJ2-4
CASSDGGGSSYEQYF	TRBV2	TRBD2	TRBJ2-7
CASSLVGGQVIF	TRBV5-1	TRBD1	TRBJ2-7
CSVEETGLRGYTF	TRBV29-1	-	TRBJ1-2
CASSVNLQGLNTGELFF	TRBV9	-	TRBJ2-2
CASSQASGSGNTIYF	TRBV5-4	-	TRBJ1-3
CASSLNSGFYGYTF	TRBV5-6	-	TRBJ1-2
CASSLGAGIEGYTF	TRBV7-2	-	TRBJ1-2
CASSRLGQSYEQYF	TRBV6-5	TRBD1	TRBJ2-7
CASSRGLAGYHNEQFF	TRBV11-3	TRBD2	TRBJ2-1
CASSPVGGYSNQPQHF	TRBV7-8	-	TRBJ1-5
CASSIAAAGETQYF	TRBV19	-	TRBJ2-5
CASTPVDRALFSPLHF	TRBV6-6	TRBD1	TRBJ1-6
CASSQEPGRYGYTF	TRBV4-2	-	TRBJ1-2
CASSWQQGSEAFF	TRBV5-1	-	TRBJ1-1
CASSLAGSRGYTF	TRBV7-8	-	TRBJ1-2
CASRVGPGGYGYTF	TRBV6-4	-	TRBJ1-2
CASSQGLAGDPGANVLTF	TRBV9	TRBD2	TRBJ2-6
CASSLVSMAPQHF	TRBV7-9	-	TRBJ1-5
CSVQQGNYGYTF	TRBV29-1	TRBD1	TRBJ1-2
CASSVPLPGGSTEAFF	TRBV7-2	-	TRBJ1-1
CASSLGAEETQYF	TRBV5-1	-	TRBJ2-5
CATSKTDTQYF	TRBV10-3	-	TRBJ2-3
CSAPVLNGYTF	TRBV20-1	-	TRBJ1-2
CASKSGGSNTEAFF	TRBV6-1	-	TRBJ1-1
CASSPQGTDGYTF	TRBV2	-	TRBJ1-2
CASSLLLGEQFF	TRBV11-2	-	TRBJ2-1
CASSPTPYTGELFF	TRBV5-1	-	TRBJ2-2
CASSFGTGFYEQYF	TRBV18	TRBD1	TRBJ2-7
CASSPGLLILSSEQYF	TRBV5-5	-	TRBJ2-7
CASSAPGQVTGELFF	TRBV6-5	TRBD1	TRBJ2-2
CAISEGVGLLNTEAFF	TRBV10-3	-	TRBJ1-1
CASTWGGAGANVLTF	TRBV27	TRBD2	TRBJ2-6
CASRTGDQPQHF	TRBV18	TRBD1	TRBJ1-5